The following is a T cell receptor beta chain sequence with its context. No antigen is known for it. The germline CDR1 and CDR2 sequences are LNHNV and YYDKDF (reference sequence). This CDR3 region has 15 residues. The data are from a study of T cells expressing NK-cell markers. Looking at the study overall: In sorted CD3+CD56+NKG2C+, CD3+CD56+NKG2C- and CD3+CD56-NKG2C+ T cells, TCR beta repertoires were obtained. Study observations and caveats: Dominance of the CD3+CD56-NKG2C+ fraction by these clonotypes also held in four donors.

In generating TCR beta cDNA, 5'RACE template switching with UMIs was used. No DNA is given; TCRdb re-called the 5' RACE reads and lists each CDR3 protein once. The table for this sample gives about 260,000 distinct CDR3 sequences. What was sequenced was blood T cells: a sorted CD56 or NKG2C T cell subset, CD4+ or CD8+ T cells, or bulk PBMC T cells (not recorded which). The V gene is TRBV15, the J gene TRBJ2-5; TCRdb's D call, TRBD2, is unchecked because there is no DNA. This clonotype originated in a woman aged 18 to 75 in good health. The chain's CDR3 is CATSRDGARQETQYF.